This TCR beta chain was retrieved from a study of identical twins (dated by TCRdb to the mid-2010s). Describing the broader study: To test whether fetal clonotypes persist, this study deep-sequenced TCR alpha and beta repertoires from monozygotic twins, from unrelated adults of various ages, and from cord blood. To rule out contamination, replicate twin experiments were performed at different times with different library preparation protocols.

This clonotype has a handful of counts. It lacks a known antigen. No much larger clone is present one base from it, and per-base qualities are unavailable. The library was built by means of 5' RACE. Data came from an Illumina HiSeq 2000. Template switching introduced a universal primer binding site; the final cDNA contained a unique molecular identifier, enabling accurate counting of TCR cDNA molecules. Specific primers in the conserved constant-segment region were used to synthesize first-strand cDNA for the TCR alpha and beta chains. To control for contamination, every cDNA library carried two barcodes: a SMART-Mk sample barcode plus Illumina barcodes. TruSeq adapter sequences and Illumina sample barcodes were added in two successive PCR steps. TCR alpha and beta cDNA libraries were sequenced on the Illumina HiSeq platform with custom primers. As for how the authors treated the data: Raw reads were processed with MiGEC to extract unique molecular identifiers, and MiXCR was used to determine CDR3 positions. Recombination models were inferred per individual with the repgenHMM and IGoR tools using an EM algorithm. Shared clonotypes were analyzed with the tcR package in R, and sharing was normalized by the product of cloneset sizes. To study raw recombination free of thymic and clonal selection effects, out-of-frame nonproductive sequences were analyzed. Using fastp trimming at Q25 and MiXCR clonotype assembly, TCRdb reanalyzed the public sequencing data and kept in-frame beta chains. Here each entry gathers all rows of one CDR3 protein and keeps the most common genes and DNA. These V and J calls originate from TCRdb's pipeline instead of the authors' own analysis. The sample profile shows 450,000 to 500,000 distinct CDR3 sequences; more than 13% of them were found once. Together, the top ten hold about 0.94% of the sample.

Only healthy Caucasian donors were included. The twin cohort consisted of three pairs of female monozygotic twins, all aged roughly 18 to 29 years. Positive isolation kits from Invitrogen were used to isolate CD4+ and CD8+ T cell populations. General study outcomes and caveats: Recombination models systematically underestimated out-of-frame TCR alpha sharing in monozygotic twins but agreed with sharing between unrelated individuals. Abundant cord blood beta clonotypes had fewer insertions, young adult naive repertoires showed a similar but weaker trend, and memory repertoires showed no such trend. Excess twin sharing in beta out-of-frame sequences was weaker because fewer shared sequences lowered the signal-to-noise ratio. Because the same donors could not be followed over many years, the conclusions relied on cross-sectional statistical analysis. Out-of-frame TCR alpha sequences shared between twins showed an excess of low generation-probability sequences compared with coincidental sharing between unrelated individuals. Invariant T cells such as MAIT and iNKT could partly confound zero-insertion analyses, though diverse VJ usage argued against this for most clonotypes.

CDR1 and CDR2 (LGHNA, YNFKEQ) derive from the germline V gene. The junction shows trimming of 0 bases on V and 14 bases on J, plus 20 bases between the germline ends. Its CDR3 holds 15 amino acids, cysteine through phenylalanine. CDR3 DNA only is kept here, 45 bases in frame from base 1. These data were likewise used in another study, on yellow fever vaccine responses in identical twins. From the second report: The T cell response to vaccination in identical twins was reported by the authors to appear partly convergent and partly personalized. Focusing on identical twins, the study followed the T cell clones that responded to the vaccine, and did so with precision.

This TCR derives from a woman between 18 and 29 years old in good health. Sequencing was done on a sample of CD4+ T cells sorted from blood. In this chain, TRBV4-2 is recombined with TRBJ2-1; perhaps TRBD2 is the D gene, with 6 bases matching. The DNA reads TGTGCCAGCAGCCAAGATTTGTCCTCGCAACGGGGGAAGTTCTTC. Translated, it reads CASSQDLSSQRGKFF.